The 27 T cell receptor beta chains given below trace back to one sample, sequenced in a study of T-cell memory formation after mild COVID-19. Each CDR3 protein gets one entry after TCRdb re-called the 5' RACE reads with MiXCR. Of some 130,000 distinct CDR3 sequences listed, approximately 26% are singletons. Specimen: PBMCs or a T cell subset sorted from them (not recorded which). Every receptor here comes from an adult woman who had mild COVID-19 (a few samples of this study predate the infection). Cell type and time point are not known.

The gene calls are TRBV7-8 and TRBJ2-2; 7 bases match TRBD1. The germline gives CDR1 SGHVS, CDR2 FQNEAQ. V lost 2 bases, J lost 1 base, and 1 base stayed unmatched. The CDR3 totals 15 residues. CDR3 DNA: TGTGCCAGCAGCTTAAGACAGGGGAACACCGGGGAGCTGTTTTTT. It specifies CASSLRQGNTGELFF.

V usage is TRBV2 and J usage is TRBJ2-5, with 8 positions matching TRBD1. CDR1 SNHLY and CDR2 FYNNEI come from the germline V gene. This CDR3 has 17 amino acids. J was trimmed by 0 bases and V by 5 bases; bases with no gene match: 11. CDR3 coding DNA: TGTGCCAGCAGTAAAGGGGACAGGCAAATGTACCAAGAGACCCAGTACTTC. Its translation is CASSKGDRQMYQETQYF. The full variable domain, its missing parts supplied by reference TRBV2 and TRBJ2-5, is EPEVTQTPSHQVTQMGQEVILRCVPISNHLYFYWYRQILGQKVEFLVSFYNNEISEKSEIFDDQFSVERPDGSNFTLKIRSTKLEDSAMYFCASSKGDRQMYQETQYFGPGTRLLVL.

The rearrangement links TRBV4-2 to TRBJ1-1, with TRBD1 as a possible D gene (6 bases). CDR3 length: 14 residues. V was cut by 0 bases and J by 5 bases, with 10 bases left in between. Germline V gene data show CDR1 as LGHNA and CDR2 as YNFKEQ. CDR3: CASSQENRVTEAFF. CDR3 sequence (DNA): TGTGCCAGCAGCCAAGAAAACAGGGTAACTGAAGCTTTCTTT.

In this sample, this clonotype is medium-sized. This chain uses TRBV5-1 with TRBJ2-1; the D gene could be TRBD1 or TRBD2 (5 bases each). Germline V lookup: CDR1 SGHRS, CDR2 YFSETQ. Trimming shortened V by 0 bases and J by 8 bases, and 9 bases separated the two germline ends. The CDR3 extends over 13 amino acids. The CDR3 is CASSLGGFDEQFF. The CDR3 nucleotides are TGCGCCAGCAGCTTGGGGGGGTTCGATGAGCAGTTCTTC.

The gene calls are TRBV19 and TRBJ2-7, with 9 bases matching TRBD1. The length of the CDR3 is 16 residues. Germline CDR1 reads LNHDA; CDR2 reads SQIVND (reference sequence). Trimming took 5 bases from V and 0 from J; bases not matched to a gene: 8. DNA of the CDR3: TGTGCCAGTAGTGAAGGGACAGGGATTTTCTCCTACGAGCAGTACTTC. This sequence encodes CASSEGTGIFSYEQYF.

This clonotype was seen only a few times. J is TRBJ1-5 and V is TRBV27; D gene ambiguous. CDR1 and CDR2 (germline): MNHEY, SMNVEV (reference sequence). CDR3 size: 10 residues. Trimming took 11 bases from V and 5 from J, leaving 7 bases between them. The DNA for the CDR3 is TGTGCCTGTGGGGATCAGCCCCAGCATTTT. Protein: CACGDQPQHF.

The V gene is TRBV20-1, the J gene TRBJ1-1, with D perhaps matching TRBD1 (5 bases). This CDR3 has 13 residues. Trimming shortened V by 0 bases and J by 4 bases, and 9 bases separated the two germline ends. Germline V gene lookup returns CDR1 DFQATT and CDR2 SNEGSKA (reference sequence). Here the CDR3 DNA reads TGCAGTGCTAGAGATCCTACAGGCACTGAAGCTTTCTTT. Translation gives CSARDPTGTEAFF.

CDR3 bases: TGTGCCAGCAGCCGAGATTCCGGGGGGGATGGCTACACCTTC. Protein sequence: CASSRDSGGDGYTF. The V call is TRBV7-3, the J call TRBJ1-2; the D gene is possibly TRBD1 (5 bases). The germline V gene encodes CDR1 SGHTA and CDR2 FQGTGA. Trimming took 5 bases from V and 6 from J, leaving 16 bases between them. This CDR3 comprises 14 residues.

This clonotype showed up just a few times. The chain carries TRBV9 and TRBJ1-6, with a possible D match to TRBD1 (6 bases). The CDR3 is 14 residues long. Between the trimmed V and J ends, which lost 4 bases and 10 bases, there was a span of 15 bases. Germline values: CDR1 SGDLS, CDR2 YYNGEE. This chain's CDR3 is CASSPGHGGSPLHF. CDR3 bases: TGTGCCAGCAGCCCGGGACATGGAGGCTCACCCCTCCACTTT.

The chain employs TRBV20-1 and TRBJ1-2, with 10 bases lining up with TRBD1. This CDR3 has 13 amino acids. V was pared by 5 bases and J by 3 bases, with 3 bases of the junction left unmatched. CDR1 is DFQATT, CDR2 SNEGSKA, per germline (reference sequence). This chain's CDR3 is CSAGTGEHYGYTF. The CDR3 nucleotides are TGCAGTGCTGGGACAGGGGAGCACTATGGCTACACCTTC.

This clonotype was detected only a few times. V usage is TRBV4-1 and J usage is TRBJ1-1, with D possibly being TRBD1 (5 bases). The CDR3 extends over 15 amino acids. The V end was cut by 1 base, the J end by 3 bases, with 12 bases between. Germline V gene lookup returns CDR1 MGHRA and CDR2 YSYEKL. The CDR3 reads CASSQGWGGDTEAFF. The CDR3 nucleotides are TGCGCCAGCAGCCAAGGATGGGGAGGGGACACTGAAGCTTTCTTT.

CDR3 residues: CASSPRGGRLTDTQYF. CDR3 bases: TGTGCCAGCAGCCCCAGGGGAGGGCGACTCACAGATACGCAGTATTTT. The V call is TRBV7-9, the J call TRBJ2-3, with TRBD2 as a possible D gene (7 bases). CDR3 length equals 16 residues. Germline V gene lookup returns CDR1 SEHNR and CDR2 FQNEAQ (reference sequence). V was trimmed by 5 bases and J by 2 bases, leaving 17 bases between them. Full variable domain (outside the CDR3, taken from reference TRBV7-9 and TRBJ2-3): DTGVSQNPRHKITKRGQNVTFRCDPISEHNRLYWYRQTLGQGPEFLTYFQNEAQLEKSRLLSDRFSAERPKGSFSTLEIQRTEQGDSAMYLCASSPRGGRLTDTQYFGPGTRLTVL.

V is TRBV7-2 and J is TRBJ2-2, with TRBD2 matching over 12 bases. V was clipped by 5 bases and J by 4 bases; unmatched bases: 8. The germline CDR1 and CDR2 sequences are SGHTA and FQGNSA. This CDR3 is built from 17 residues. The CDR3 reads CASSPGLAGLRTGELFF. As DNA, the CDR3 is TGTGCCAGCAGCCCCGGACTAGCGGGACTCCGCACCGGGGAGCTGTTTTTT.

The V gene is TRBV11-3, the J gene TRBJ1-1, with a weak D call TRBD1 (5 bases). V was pared by 3 bases and J by 4 bases, with 12 bases between. The germline V gene encodes CDR1 SGHNT and CDR2 YENEEA. The CDR3 is 14 amino acids. CDR3 region: CASSFRGMGTEAFF. DNA of the CDR3: TGTGCCAGCAGCTTTAGGGGAATGGGCACTGAAGCTTTCTTT.

As concerns this clonotype: The junction does not match germline at one end; this may be a read error. This rearrangement joins TRBV2 to TRBJ2-7; 14 bases align to TRBD2. Germline CDR1 and CDR2: SNHLY and FYNNEI. CDR3 length: 15 amino acids. The CDR3 DNA reads TGTGCCAGCAGTGAAGACTGGACTAGCGGGAGGTTCTTGAACTTC. This encodes CASSEDWTSGRFLNF.

The sample holds a few counts of this clonotype. The genes are TRBV3-1 and TRBJ1-2; the match to TRBD1 covers 8 bases. The CDR3 has 14 residues. J was trimmed by 4 bases and V by 3 bases; bases with no gene match: 4. Per germline, CDR1 LGHDT and CDR2 YNNKEL (reference sequence). CDR3 bases: TGTGCCAGCAGCCAGGGGACAGGCCTCTATGGCTACACCTTC. It is translated as CASSQGTGLYGYTF.

A single count supports this clonotype. The rearrangement joins TRBV29-1 to TRBJ1-4; D not certain. The CDR3 loop spans 15 amino acids. V was trimmed by 2 bases and J by 11 bases, leaving 21 bases between them. CDR1 is SQVTM, CDR2 ANQGSEA, per germline. The CDR3 DNA is TGCAGCGTTGAATCAGGAAACAAACATCATGGGAAACTGTTTTTT. Translated: CSVESGNKHHGKLFF.

This clonotype was found a few times. The J gene is TRBJ1-1, the V gene TRBV6-1; D is ambiguous. The V gene lost 6 bases and the J gene lost 0 bases, with 14 bases spanning the gap. Germline CDR1 and CDR2: MNHNS and SASEGT. This CDR3 is built from 15 residues. The CDR3 sequence is CASSEPRGVNTEAFF. The CDR3 region has the DNA TGTGCCAGCAGCGAGCCCCGAGGAGTGAACACTGAAGCTTTCTTT.

The rearrangement links TRBV12-5 to TRBJ2-1; the match to TRBD1 covers 7 bases. This CDR3 is 17 amino acids long. CDR1 is LGHNT, CDR2 FRNRAP, per germline. J gave up 8 bases and V 3 bases, and 16 bases lay outside the gene matches. Written as DNA, the CDR3 is TGTGCTAGTGGTTTATGTCGAGGGCAGGGGGTTTGCGATGAGCAGTTCTTC. Its translation is CASGLCRGQGVCDEQFF.

The chain uses TRBV29-1 and TRBJ2-7, with 8 bases matching TRBD1. After removal of 6 bases from V and 3 bases from J, the junction contained 7 bases not matched to a gene. The CDR3 totals 13 residues. The germline V gene has CDR1 SQVTM and CDR2 ANQGSEA. For the CDR3, the DNA is TGCAGCGTGTACGGACAGGGAAACTACGAGCAGTACTTC. The encoded protein is CSVYGQGNYEQYF.

This clonotype was counted between two and nine times. This chain links TRBV5-6 with TRBJ2-3; D not certain. Germline lookup yields CDR1 SGHDT and CDR2 YYEEEE. V was shortened by 7 bases and J by 3 bases, with 6 bases between the two germline ends. The CDR3 is 11 amino acids. The CDR3 DNA follows: TGTGCCAGCGGAAGGACAGATACGCAGTATTTT. Translated: CASGRTDTQYF.

This clonotype was observed a handful of times. The V and J genes are TRBV21-1 and TRBJ2-3; no DNA check was done on the table's D call, TRBD1. TRBV21-1 is a pseudogene segment. The CDR3 has 14 residues. The CDR3 region is CASSARNHPDTQYF. The CDR3 nucleotides read TGTGCCAGCAGCGCCCGGAACCACCCAGATACGCAGTATTTT.

The CDR3 loop is CASSYPGGTEAFF. The CDR3 nucleotides are TGTGCCAGCAGTTACCCGGGAGGTACTGAAGCTTTCTTT. The gene calls are TRBV6-5 and TRBJ1-1; no definite D call. Germline values: CDR1 MNHEY, CDR2 SVGAGI. The CDR3 is made up of 13 amino acids. The V end was cut by 2 bases, the J end by 5 bases, with 9 bases between.

The CDR3 DNA is TGTGCCTGGAGTGTAACTTTCAACACTGAAGCTTTCTTT. It translates to CAWSVTFNTEAFF. This chain links TRBV30 with TRBJ1-1; D uncertain. Trimming took 0 bases from V and 2 from J, leaving 7 bases between them. CDR3 length: 13 residues. Germline CDR1 reads GTSNPN; CDR2 reads SVGIG (reference sequence).

This clonotype was counted only a few times. The J gene is TRBJ2-1, the V gene TRBV6-2 or TRBV6-3; TRBD1 might be the D (6 bases). The ends were cut back, 0 bases at V and 10 bases at J, with 7 bases in the middle. CDR3 size: 12 residues. Germline V gene lookup returns CDR1 MNHEY and CDR2 SVGEGT. The CDR3 DNA reads TGTGCCAGCAGTTACTCGAGGGGGGAGCAGTTCTTC. Translation gives CASSYSRGEQFF.

The chain carries TRBV12-3 or TRBV12-4 and TRBJ2-3; no clear D gene. Trimming shortened V by 7 bases and J by 2 bases, and 16 bases separated the two germline ends. The CDR3 loop spans 15 amino acids. DNA for the CDR3: TGTGCCAGCACCCCGAGGAAGGAATCCACAGATACGCAGTATTTT. Translating gives CASTPRKESTDTQYF.

This clonotype was observed a handful of times. This chain connects TRBV10-3 to TRBJ2-7; the D gene is possibly TRBD2 (5 bases). The CDR3 runs to 15 residues. Germline V gene sequence: CDR1 ENHRY, CDR2 SYGVKD. The V end was cut by 0 bases, the J end by 3 bases, with 12 bases between. CDR3 bases: TGTGCCATCAGTGAGTCGGCCGGGAACCTCTACGAGCAGTACTTC. Encoded protein: CAISESAGNLYEQYF.